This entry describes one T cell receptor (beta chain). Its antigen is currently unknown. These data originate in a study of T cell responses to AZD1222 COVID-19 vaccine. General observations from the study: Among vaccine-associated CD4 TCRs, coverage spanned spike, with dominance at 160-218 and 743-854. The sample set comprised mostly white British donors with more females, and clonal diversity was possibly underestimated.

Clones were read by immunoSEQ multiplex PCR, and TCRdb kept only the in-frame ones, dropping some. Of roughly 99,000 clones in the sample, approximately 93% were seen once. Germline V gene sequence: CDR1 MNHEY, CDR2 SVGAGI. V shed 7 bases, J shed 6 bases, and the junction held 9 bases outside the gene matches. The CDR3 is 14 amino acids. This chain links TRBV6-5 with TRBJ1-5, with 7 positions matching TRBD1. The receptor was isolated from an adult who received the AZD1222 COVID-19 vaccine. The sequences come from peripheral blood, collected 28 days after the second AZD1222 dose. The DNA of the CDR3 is TGTGCCAGCATATTGGACAGGAAGGTTCAGCCCCAGCATTTT. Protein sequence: CASILDRKVQPQHF.